Shown below are 14 T cell receptor beta chains from a single sample sequenced in a study of CD8 T cells in acute hepatitis C reinfection. Overall study findings and caveats: Overrepresentation in the naive pool did not explain the preferential TRBV04 and TRBV06 usage seen in all groups.

Sample time point: acute HCV infection, within 168 days of estimated infection date. Hepatitis C virus-specific T cells were sequenced directly ex vivo without in vitro expansion. Profiling relied on immunoSEQ multiplex PCR, and the TCRdb table lists in-frame clones only, not all of them. The sample gives 3,800 or so clones, less than 45% of which show up once; more than 8.5% is in the top ten. The input for sequencing was HCV NS3-1073 tetramer-sorted CD8+ T cells from PBMCs, taken during acute infection. These receptors were taken from a man under 40 with chronic hepatitis C.

The chain joins TRBV5-1 to TRBJ2-5; possibly TRBD2 for D (6 bases). The germline V gene has CDR1 SGHRS and CDR2 YFSETQ. V lost 2 bases, J lost 5 bases, and 19 bases lay in between. This CDR3 region has 16 residues. CDR3 bases: TGCGCCAGCAGCTTTCAACCCGGGACTGGGGTGGAGACCCAGTACTTC. It translates to CASSFQPGTGVETQYF.

This clone has more than one count but fewer than ten. Other DNA sequences within the sample encode an identical CDR3. The chain couples TRBV4-2 to TRBJ1-1; possibly TRBD1 for D (5 bases). V gave up 0 bases and J gave up 5 bases, with 7 bases separating them. CDR3 size: 13 residues. Germline V CDR1 and CDR2: LGHNA, YNFKEQ. The CDR3 nucleotides read TGTGCCAGCAGCCAAGAGGGGGGAACTGAAGCTTTCTTT. Encoded protein: CASSQEGGTEAFF.

This clone qualifies as large. The CDR3 region is CASSQDRQGTGGIYEQYF. The CDR3 DNA reads as TGCGCCAGCAGCCAAGATCGCCAAGGGACAGGGGGAATATACGAGCAGTACTTC. V is TRBV4-1 and J is TRBJ2-7; 11 bases are shared with TRBD1. The CDR3 loop spans 18 amino acids. The germline gives CDR1 MGHRA, CDR2 YSYEKL. J was trimmed by 4 bases and V by 0 bases; bases with no gene match: 11.

The chain employs TRBV27 and TRBJ2-7; 7 bases are shared with TRBD1. Trimming removed 5 bases from V and 2 bases from J; junction bases left unmatched: 9. The germline CDR1 and CDR2 sequences are MNHEY and SMNVEV (reference sequence). CDR3 length equals 15 residues. CDR3 coding DNA: TGTGCCAGCAGTATCGGGACAGCTGCTCCCTACGAGCAGTACTTC. Amino acids: CASSIGTAAPYEQYF.

The chain links TRBV6-1 to TRBJ2-4; 8 bases line up with TRBD2. The germline CDR1 and CDR2 sequences are MNHNS and SASEGT. V shed 4 bases and J 8 bases; nucleotides not matched to a gene: 7. The CDR3 length is 14 residues. Written as DNA, the CDR3 is TGTGCCAGCAGTGGAGCGACTAGCGAGCACATTCAGTACTTC. Its translation is CASSGATSEHIQYF.

This clone is categorized as medium-sized. The chain uses TRBV4-2 and TRBJ2-7, with 8 bases matching TRBD1. The CDR3 consists of 16 residues. With V trimmed by 0 bases and J by 7 bases, 11 bases remained unmatched. The germline V gene encodes CDR1 LGHNA and CDR2 YNFKEQ. In nucleotides, the CDR3 is TGTGCCAGCAGCCAAGAATCGACAGGGGCCTGGGGGGAGCAGTACTTC. Encoded protein: CASSQESTGAWGEQYF.

This clone was counted between two and nine times. The V call is TRBV11-3, the J call TRBJ2-1, with 8 nucleotides matching TRBD2. The CDR3 runs to 15 residues. The V and J ends lost 0 bases and 10 bases, in that order; junction bases with no gene match: 8. CDR1 is SGHNT, CDR2 YENEEA, per germline. Here the CDR3 reads CASSLEPGGPGEQFF. The CDR3, as DNA: TGTGCCAGCAGCTTAGAGCCGGGGGGGCCAGGGGAGCAGTTCTTC.

The V gene is TRBV2, the J gene TRBJ1-1; D is unresolved. Germline values: CDR1 SNHLY, CDR2 FYNNEI. There are 14 residues in the CDR3. Trimming shortened V by 7 bases and J by 1 base, and 13 bases separated the two germline ends. CDR3 DNA sequence: TGTGCCAGCATTCAAAAAGACCCGAACACTGAAGCTTTCTTT. Translated, it gives CASIQKDPNTEAFF.

The chain is built from TRBV4-2 and TRBJ2-1; TRBD1 or TRBD2 may be the D gene (6 bases each). From germline, CDR1 is LGHNA and CDR2 YNFKEQ. The CDR3 has 17 residues. V was shortened by 0 bases and J by 2 bases, with 14 bases between the two germline ends. CDR3 residues: CASSQEWGAEPYNEQFF. Here the CDR3 DNA reads TGTGCCAGCAGCCAAGAGTGGGGGGCCGAGCCCTACAATGAGCAGTTCTTC.

On this clone: The sample has other DNA sequences that encode this CDR3 too. This rearrangement joins TRBV4-2 to TRBJ2-2; the D gene is possibly TRBD1 (5 bases). Trimming stripped 0 bases from V and 6 bases from J, with 11 bases between. This CDR3 region has 15 residues. Looked up from germline, CDR1 is LGHNA and CDR2 is YNFKEQ. In DNA, the CDR3 is TGTGCCAGCAGCCAAGAACAAGGGGCACCCGGGGAGCTGTTTTTT. It is translated as CASSQEQGAPGELFF.

In this sample, this clone is medium-sized. This rearrangement joins TRBV7-8 to TRBJ2-7; TRBD1 is a possible D gene (5 bases). This CDR3 spans 18 amino acids. Germline V lookup: CDR1 SGHVS, CDR2 FQNEAQ. V lost 6 bases and J lost 3, with 27 bases in between. The CDR3 DNA reads as TGTGCCAGCAGTCCCGGACACCCTGGAAACCCTCCTGACTACGAGCAGTACTTC. This encodes CASSPGHPGNPPDYEQYF.

The chain links TRBV4-3 to TRBJ2-5, with 12 bases identical to TRBD1. V was pared by 4 bases and J by 4 bases, with 4 bases of the junction left unmatched. CDR1 and CDR2 from the germline V gene are LGHNA and YSLEER. The CDR3 loop spans 15 amino acids. The CDR3 nucleotides are TGCGCCAGCAGCCGGGGGACAGGGGGCCCAGAGACCCAGTACTTC. Translation gives CASSRGTGGPETQYF.

This clone was counted a single time. This chain uses TRBV4-2 with TRBJ1-1; unclear D gene. The V gene's germline CDR1 is LGHNA and CDR2 YNFKEQ. The germline V and J ends were trimmed by 1 base and 0 bases, with 3 bases remaining between them. There are 13 residues in the CDR3. The CDR3 loop reads CASSQVLNTEAFF. CDR3 DNA sequence: TGTGCCAGCAGCCAAGTTCTGAACACTGAAGCTTTCTTT.

This clone was detected a few times. The junction does not match germline at one end; this may be a read error. The chain is built from TRBV7-7 and TRBJ2-5; a possible D gene is TRBD1 (6 bases). CDR1 and CDR2 (germline): SSHAT, FNYEAQ (reference sequence). This CDR3 region has 14 residues. In DNA form, the CDR3 reads TGTGCTAGCAGCTCCGGACAGTCCCAAGAGACCCAGTACTTC. Protein product: CASSSGQSQETQYF.